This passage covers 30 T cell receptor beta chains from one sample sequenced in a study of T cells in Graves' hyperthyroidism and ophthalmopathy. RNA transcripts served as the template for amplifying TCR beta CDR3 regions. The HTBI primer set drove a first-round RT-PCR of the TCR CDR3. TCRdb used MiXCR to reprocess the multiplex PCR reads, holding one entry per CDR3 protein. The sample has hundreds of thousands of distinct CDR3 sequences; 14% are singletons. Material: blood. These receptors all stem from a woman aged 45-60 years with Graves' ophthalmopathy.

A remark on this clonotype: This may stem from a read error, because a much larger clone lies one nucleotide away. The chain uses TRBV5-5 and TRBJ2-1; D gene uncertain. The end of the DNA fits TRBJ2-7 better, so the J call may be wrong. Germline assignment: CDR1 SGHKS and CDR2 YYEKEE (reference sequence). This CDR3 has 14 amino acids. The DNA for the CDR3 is TGTGCCAGCAGCTTGTGGCAGTCCTACAATGAGCAGTACTTC. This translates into CASSLWQSYNEQYF.

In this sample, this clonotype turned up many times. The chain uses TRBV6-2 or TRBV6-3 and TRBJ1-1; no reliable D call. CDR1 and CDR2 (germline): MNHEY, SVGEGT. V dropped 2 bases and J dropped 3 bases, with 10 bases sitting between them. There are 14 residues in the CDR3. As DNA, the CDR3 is TGTGCCAGCAGTTACGGCGGTGGGGACACTGAAGCTTTCTTT. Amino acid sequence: CASSYGGGDTEAFF.

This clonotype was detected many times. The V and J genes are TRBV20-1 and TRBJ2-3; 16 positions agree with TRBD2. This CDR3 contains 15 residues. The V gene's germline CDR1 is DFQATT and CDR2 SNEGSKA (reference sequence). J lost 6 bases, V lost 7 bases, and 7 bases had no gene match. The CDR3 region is CSGSGLAGGRDTQYF. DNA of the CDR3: TGCAGTGGTTCGGGACTAGCGGGAGGGCGGGATACGCAGTATTTT.

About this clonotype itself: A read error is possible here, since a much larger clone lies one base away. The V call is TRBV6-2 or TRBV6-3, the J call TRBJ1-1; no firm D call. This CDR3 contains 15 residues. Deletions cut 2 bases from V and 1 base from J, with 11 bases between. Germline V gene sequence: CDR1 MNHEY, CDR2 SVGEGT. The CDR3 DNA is TGTGCCAGCAGTTACCATTCGGGTGGGAACACTGAAGCTTTCTTT. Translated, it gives CASSYHSGGNTEAFF.

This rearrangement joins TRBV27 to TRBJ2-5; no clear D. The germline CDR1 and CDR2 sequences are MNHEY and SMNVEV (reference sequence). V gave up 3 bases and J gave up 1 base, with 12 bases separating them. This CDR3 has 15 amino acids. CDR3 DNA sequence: TGTGCCAGCAGTTTGGGCGGACGGATCCAAGAGACCCAGTACTTC. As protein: CASSLGGRIQETQYF.

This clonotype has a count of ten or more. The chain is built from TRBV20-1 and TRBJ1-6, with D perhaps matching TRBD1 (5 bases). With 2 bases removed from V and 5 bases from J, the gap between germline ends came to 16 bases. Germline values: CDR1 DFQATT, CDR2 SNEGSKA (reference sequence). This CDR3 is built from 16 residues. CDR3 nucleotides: TGCAGTGCTAGACGCCTTGAGGGACGGGATAATTCACCCCTCCACTTT. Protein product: CSARRLEGRDNSPLHF.

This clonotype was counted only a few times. The DNA of the CDR3 is TGTGCCAGCTCACCCCGCGGGACAGGAGTCGATTCCTACGAGCAGTACTTC. It yields the protein CASSPRGTGVDSYEQYF. V gene TRBV18 combines with J gene TRBJ2-7, with 8 bases that match TRBD1. The CDR3 has 17 amino acids. The V segment lost 3 bases and the J segment 1 base; nucleotides outside the gene matches: 11. Per germline, CDR1 KGHSH and CDR2 LQKENI.

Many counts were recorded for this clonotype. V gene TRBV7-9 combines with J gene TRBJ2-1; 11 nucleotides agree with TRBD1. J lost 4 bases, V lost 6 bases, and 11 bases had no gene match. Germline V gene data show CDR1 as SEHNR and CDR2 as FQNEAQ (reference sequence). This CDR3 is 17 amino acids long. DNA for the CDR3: TGTGCCAGCAGAGAACCCACCGGGACAGGGGGGTACAATGAGCAGTTCTTC. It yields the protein CASREPTGTGGYNEQFF. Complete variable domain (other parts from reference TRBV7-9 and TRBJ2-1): DTGVSQNPRHKITKRGQNVTFRCDPISEHNRLYWYRQTLGQGPEFLTYFQNEAQLEKSRLLSDRFSAERPKGSFSTLEIQRTEQGDSAMYLCASREPTGTGGYNEQFFGPGTRLTVL.

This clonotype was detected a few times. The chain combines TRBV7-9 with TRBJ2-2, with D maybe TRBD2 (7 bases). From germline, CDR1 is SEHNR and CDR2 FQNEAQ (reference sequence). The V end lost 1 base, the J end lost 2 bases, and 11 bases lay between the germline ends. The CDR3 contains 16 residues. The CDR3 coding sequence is TGTGCCAGCAGCTTAGTATCGGGGGGCAACACCGGGGAGCTGTTTTTT. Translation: CASSLVSGGNTGELFF.

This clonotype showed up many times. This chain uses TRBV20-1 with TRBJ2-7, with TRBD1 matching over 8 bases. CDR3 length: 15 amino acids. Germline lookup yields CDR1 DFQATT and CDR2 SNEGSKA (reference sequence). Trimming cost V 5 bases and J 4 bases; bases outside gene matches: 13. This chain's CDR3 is CSAGDRRKQLYEQYF. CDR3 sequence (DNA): TGCAGTGCTGGGGACAGGCGTAAACAACTTTACGAGCAGTACTTC.

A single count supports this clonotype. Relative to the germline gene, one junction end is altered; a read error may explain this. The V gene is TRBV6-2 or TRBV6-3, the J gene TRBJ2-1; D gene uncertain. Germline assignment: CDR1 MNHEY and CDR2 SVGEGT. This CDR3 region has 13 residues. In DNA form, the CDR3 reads TGTGCCAGCAGTTACGAACTTTACAATGGGCAGTTCTTC. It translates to CASSYELYNGQFF.

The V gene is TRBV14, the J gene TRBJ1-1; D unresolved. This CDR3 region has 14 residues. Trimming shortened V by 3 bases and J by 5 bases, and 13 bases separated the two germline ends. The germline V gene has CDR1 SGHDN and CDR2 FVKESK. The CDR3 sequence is CASSQTARRTEAFF. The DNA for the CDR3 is TGTGCCAGCAGCCAGACGGCCCGAAGGACTGAAGCTTTCTTT.

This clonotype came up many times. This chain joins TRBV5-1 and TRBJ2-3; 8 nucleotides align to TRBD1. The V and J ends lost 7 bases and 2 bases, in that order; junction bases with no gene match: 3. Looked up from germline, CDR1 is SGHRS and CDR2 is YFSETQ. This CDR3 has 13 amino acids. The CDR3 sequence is CASGQGFTDTQYF. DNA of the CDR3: TGCGCCAGCGGACAGGGCTTCACAGATACGCAGTATTTT.

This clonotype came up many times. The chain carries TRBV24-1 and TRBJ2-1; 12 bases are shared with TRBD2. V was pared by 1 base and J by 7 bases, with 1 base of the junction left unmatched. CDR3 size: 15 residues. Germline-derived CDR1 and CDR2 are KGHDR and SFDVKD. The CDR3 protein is CATSDFGTSGNEQFF. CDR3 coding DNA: TGTGCCACCAGTGATTTCGGGACTAGCGGGAATGAGCAGTTCTTC.

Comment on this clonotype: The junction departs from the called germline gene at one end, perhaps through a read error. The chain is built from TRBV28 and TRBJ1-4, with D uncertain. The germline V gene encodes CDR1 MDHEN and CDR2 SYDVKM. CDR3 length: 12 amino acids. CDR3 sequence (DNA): TGTGCCAGTTCCCCCCAAGGCGAAAAACTGTCTTTT. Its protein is CASSPQGEKLSF.

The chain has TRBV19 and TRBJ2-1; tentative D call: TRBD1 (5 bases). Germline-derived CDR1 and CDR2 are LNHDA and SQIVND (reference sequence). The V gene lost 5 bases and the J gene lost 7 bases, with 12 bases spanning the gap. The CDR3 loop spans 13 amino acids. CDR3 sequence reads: CASSAAGPNEQFF. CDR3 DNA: TGTGCCAGTAGTGCGGCAGGGCCGAATGAGCAGTTCTTC.

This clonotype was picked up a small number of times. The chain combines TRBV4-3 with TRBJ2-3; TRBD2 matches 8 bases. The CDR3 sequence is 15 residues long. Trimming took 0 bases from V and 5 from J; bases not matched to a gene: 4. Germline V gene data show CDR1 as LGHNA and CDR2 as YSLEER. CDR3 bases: TGCGCCAGCAGCCAAGACACCCTAGCGGGAGATACGCAGTATTTT. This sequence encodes CASSQDTLAGDTQYF.

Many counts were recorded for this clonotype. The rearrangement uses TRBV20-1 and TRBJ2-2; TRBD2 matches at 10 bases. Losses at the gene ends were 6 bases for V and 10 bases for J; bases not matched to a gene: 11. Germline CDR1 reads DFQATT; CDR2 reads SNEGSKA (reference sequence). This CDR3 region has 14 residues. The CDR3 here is CSAPLAGVGVELFF. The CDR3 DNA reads TGCAGTGCACCCCTAGCGGGAGTTGGCGTGGAGCTGTTTTTT.

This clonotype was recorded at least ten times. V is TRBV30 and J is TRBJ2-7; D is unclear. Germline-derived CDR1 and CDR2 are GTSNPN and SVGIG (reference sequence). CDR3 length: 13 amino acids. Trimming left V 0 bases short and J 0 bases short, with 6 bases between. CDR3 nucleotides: TGTGCCTGGAGTGTGGGCATCTCCTACGAGCAGTACTTC. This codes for CAWSVGISYEQYF.

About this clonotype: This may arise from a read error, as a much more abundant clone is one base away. In DNA form, the CDR3 reads TGCAGCGTTGAAGGCCTTACAGGGTTTAAGACCTACGGGCAGTACTTC. It is translated as CSVEGLTGFKTYGQYF. The V call is TRBV29-1, the J call TRBJ2-7; TRBD1 is a possible D gene (6 bases). In germline, CDR1 is SQVTM, CDR2 ANQGSEA. CDR3 length: 16 amino acids.

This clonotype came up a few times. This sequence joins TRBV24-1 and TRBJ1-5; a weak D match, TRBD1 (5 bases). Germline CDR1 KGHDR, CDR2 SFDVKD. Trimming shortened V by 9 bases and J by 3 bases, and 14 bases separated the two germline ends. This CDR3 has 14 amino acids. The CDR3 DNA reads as TGTGCCACCGGGGGGTTCGGGGTCAATCAGCCCCAGCATTTT. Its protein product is CATGGFGVNQPQHF.

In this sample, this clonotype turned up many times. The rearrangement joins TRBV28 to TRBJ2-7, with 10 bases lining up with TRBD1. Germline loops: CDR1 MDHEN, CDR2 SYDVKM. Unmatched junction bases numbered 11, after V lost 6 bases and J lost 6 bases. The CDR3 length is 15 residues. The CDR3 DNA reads TGTGCCAGCAGCCCCTTCCGCGACAGGGGGCTCGAGCAGTACTTC. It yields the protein CASSPFRDRGLEQYF.

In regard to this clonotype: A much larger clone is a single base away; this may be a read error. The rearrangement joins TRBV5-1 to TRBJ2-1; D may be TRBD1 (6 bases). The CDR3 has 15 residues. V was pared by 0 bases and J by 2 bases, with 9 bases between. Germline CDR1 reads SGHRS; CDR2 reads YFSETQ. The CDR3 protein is CASSLEGDTYNEQFF. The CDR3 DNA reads TGCGCCAGCAGCTTGGAGGGGGACACCTACAATGAGCAGTTCTTC.

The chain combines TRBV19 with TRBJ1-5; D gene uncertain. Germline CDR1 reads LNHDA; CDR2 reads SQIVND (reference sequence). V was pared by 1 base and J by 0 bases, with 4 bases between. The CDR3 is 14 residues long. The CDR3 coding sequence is TGTGCCAGTAGTATAGTACGTAGCAATCAGCCCCAGCATTTT. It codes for CASSIVRSNQPQHF.

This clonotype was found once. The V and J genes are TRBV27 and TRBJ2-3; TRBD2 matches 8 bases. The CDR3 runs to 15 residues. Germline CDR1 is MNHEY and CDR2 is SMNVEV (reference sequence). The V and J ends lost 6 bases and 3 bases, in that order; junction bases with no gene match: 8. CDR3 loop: CASRIAGRATDTQYF. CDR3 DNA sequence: TGTGCCAGCAGAATAGCGGGAAGGGCGACAGATACGCAGTATTTT.

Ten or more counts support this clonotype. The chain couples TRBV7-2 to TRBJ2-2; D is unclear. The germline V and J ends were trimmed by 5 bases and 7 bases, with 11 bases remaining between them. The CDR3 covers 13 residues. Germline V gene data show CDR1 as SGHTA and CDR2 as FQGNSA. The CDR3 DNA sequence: TGTGCCAGCAGCCCAGGCAATTTCGGGGAGCTGTTTTTT. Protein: CASSPGNFGELFF.

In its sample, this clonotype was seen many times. This chain's CDR3 is CASSFRGQGLWEQYF. CDR3 DNA: TGTGCCAGCAGTTTCCGCGGACAGGGATTATGGGAGCAGTACTTC. J is TRBJ2-7 and V is TRBV6-2 or TRBV6-3; TRBD1 matches 8 bases. The V and J ends lost 4 bases and 7 bases, in that order; junction bases with no gene match: 12. In germline, CDR1 is MNHEY, CDR2 SVGEGT. CDR3 length: 15 residues.

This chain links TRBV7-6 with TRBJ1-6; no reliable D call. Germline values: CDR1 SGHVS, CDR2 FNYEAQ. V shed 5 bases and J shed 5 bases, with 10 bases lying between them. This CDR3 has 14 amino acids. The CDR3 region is CASSPGTHNSPLHF. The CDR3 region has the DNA TGTGCCAGCAGCCCGGGAACCCATAATTCACCCCTCCACTTT.

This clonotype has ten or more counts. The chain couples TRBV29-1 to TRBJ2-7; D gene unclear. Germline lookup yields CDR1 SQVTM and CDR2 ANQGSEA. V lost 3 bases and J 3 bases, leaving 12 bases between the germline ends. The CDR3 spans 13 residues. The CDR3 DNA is TGCAGCGTTGACGGTCCGGAGCTCTACGAGCAGTACTTC. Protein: CSVDGPELYEQYF.

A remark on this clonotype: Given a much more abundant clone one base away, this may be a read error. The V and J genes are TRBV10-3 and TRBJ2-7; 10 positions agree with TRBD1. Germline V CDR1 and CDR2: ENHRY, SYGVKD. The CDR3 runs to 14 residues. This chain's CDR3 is CAISLTGGDYGQYF. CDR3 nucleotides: TGTGCCATCAGCCTGACAGGGGGCGACTACGGGCAGTACTTC.